The 32 T cell receptor beta chains listed next were all sequenced from one sample in a study of human T cells and chemical hapten exposure. One entry per CDR3 protein, called by TCRdb with MiXCR from the RACE reads. Of 370,000 or so distinct CDR3 sequences in the sample, around 5% are singletons; the top ten hold under 2.5%. Time point reported: patch test 1, 2 weeks after DPC sensitization. As for treatment: therapeutic diphenylcyclopropenone sensitization with weekly scalp DPC. The sequencing used whole blood, collected in connection with sensitization to the hapten diphenylcyclopropenone (DPC). The source is a woman between 45 and 60 years old with alopecia areata. Some clones in this sample may be carry-over from other donors' samples.

The chain links TRBV28 to TRBJ1-5; tentative D call: TRBD1 (5 bases). Germline lookup yields CDR1 MDHEN and CDR2 SYDVKM. The V gene lost 7 bases and the J gene lost 2 bases, with 15 bases spanning the gap. This CDR3 comprises 15 residues. Here the CDR3 DNA reads TGTGCCAGCACCGCGCGAGGAGGGGGCAATCAGCCCCAGCATTTT. As protein: CASTARGGGNQPQHF.

The chain couples TRBV6-5 to TRBJ2-1; 7 bases match TRBD1. The length of the CDR3 is 14 residues. From germline, CDR1 is MNHEY and CDR2 SVGAGI. The junction had 6 bases not matched to a gene; V was cut back by 1 base and J by 9 bases. CDR3 region: CASSYLGQAREQFF. The CDR3 DNA reads as TGTGCCAGCAGTTACTTAGGACAGGCGCGTGAGCAGTTCTTC.

Comments on this clonotype: This may stem from a read error, because a much larger clone lies one nucleotide away. The J gene is TRBJ1-2, the V gene TRBV3-1; no reliable D call. Trimming pared 0 bases from V and 8 bases from J, leaving 13 bases between. This CDR3 is 14 amino acids long. Germline lookup yields CDR1 LGHDT and CDR2 YNNKEL (reference sequence). This CDR3 is CASSQDLAREGYTF. CDR3 nucleotide sequence: TGTGCCAGCAGCCAAGATCTGGCAAGGGAAGGCTACACCTTC.

This clonotype appeared many times. This sequence joins TRBV5-4 and TRBJ1-1; D unclear. The ends were cut back, 1 base at V and 7 bases at J, with 8 bases in the middle. The CDR3 has 12 amino acids. Germline V CDR1 and CDR2: SGHNT, YYREEE (reference sequence). CDR3 sequence: CASSLLDLEAFF. CDR3 sequence (DNA): TGTGCCAGCAGCTTGTTAGATCTTGAAGCTTTCTTT.

Comments on this clonotype: This may be a read error, as it is one base from a much larger clone. Because the CDR3 is missing its conserved closing phenylalanine or tryptophan, this is likely a read error. This chain joins TRBV7-2 and TRBJ2-5; D perhaps matches TRBD2 (6 bases). The germline CDR1 and CDR2 sequences are SGHTA and FQGNSA. There are 13 residues in the CDR3. V was pared by 3 bases and J by 4 bases, with 9 bases between. Here the CDR3 reads CASSFNGGETQYI. In nucleotides, the CDR3 is TGTGCCAGCAGCTTTAACGGGGGAGAGACCCAGTACATC.

This clonotype was seen at least ten times. The chain uses TRBV6-1 and TRBJ1-1; D gene ambiguous. The V gene lost 1 base and the J gene lost 3 bases, with 12 bases spanning the gap. Germline CDR1 reads MNHNS; CDR2 reads SASEGT. The CDR3 is 15 residues long. CDR3: CASSEGRAAYTEAFF. DNA of the CDR3: TGTGCCAGCAGTGAAGGCCGGGCAGCTTACACTGAAGCTTTCTTT.

This clonotype was seen at least ten times. The genes are TRBV29-1 and TRBJ2-3; D might be TRBD1 or TRBD2, each matching 6 bases. Looked up from germline, CDR1 is SQVTM and CDR2 is ANQGSEA. V lost 4 bases to trimming and J lost 8 bases, with 16 bases between them. CDR3 length: 13 amino acids. DNA of the CDR3: TGCAGCGTTGCAGTAGGGGGGTTCAGTACGCAGTATTTT. Amino acids: CSVAVGGFSTQYF.

Ten or more counts support this clonotype. The chain carries TRBV12-3 or TRBV12-4 and TRBJ2-7; D may be TRBD1 (6 bases). Between the trimmed V and J ends, which lost 3 bases and 1 base, there was a span of 7 bases. This CDR3 has 13 residues. The CDR3 coding sequence is TGTGCCAGCAGTTTCGGACAGTCCTACGAGCAGTACTTC. Protein product: CASSFGQSYEQYF.

V is TRBV7-2 and J is TRBJ2-3; D gene uncertain. The CDR3 has 12 amino acids. Trimming removed 8 bases at V and 10 bases at J, with 16 bases between. Germline lookup yields CDR1 SGHTA and CDR2 FQGNSA. The CDR3 region is CASPSAGCAQYF. In nucleotides, the CDR3 is TGTGCCAGCCCCTCAGCCGGGTGTGCGCAGTATTTT. The variable domain in full, completed from reference TRBV7-2 and TRBJ2-3, reads GAGVSQSPSNKVTEKGKDVELRCDPISGHTALYWYRQSLGQGLEFLIYFQGNSAPDKSGLPSDRFSAERTGGSVSTLTIQRTQQEDSAVYLCASPSAGCAQYFGPGTRLTVL.

In its sample, this clonotype was seen once. Since a much larger clone is just one base distant, this may be a read error. The gene calls are TRBV9 and TRBJ1-1; D is uncertain. Per germline, CDR1 SGDLS and CDR2 YYNGEE. V was cut by 5 bases and J by 4 bases, with 9 bases left in between. This CDR3 is 12 amino acids long. CDR3 region: CASRGMGTEAFF. As DNA, the CDR3 is TGTGCCAGCAGGGGGATGGGCACTGAAGCTTTCTTT.

This chain links TRBV7-9 with TRBJ1-1; D is ambiguous. Germline lookup yields CDR1 SEHNR and CDR2 FQNEAQ (reference sequence). V was cut by 1 base and J by 2 bases, with 11 bases left in between. This CDR3 has 15 amino acids. Here the CDR3 reads CASSLGLSYNTEAFF. In DNA form, the CDR3 reads TGTGCCAGCAGCTTAGGTCTCAGTTACAACACTGAAGCTTTCTTT.

A few counts support this clonotype. J is TRBJ2-7 and V is TRBV20-1; D unresolved. CDR1 is DFQATT and CDR2 is SNEGSKA in the germline V gene (reference sequence). Trimming stripped 2 bases from V and 2 bases from J, with 10 bases between. The CDR3 contains 13 residues. The CDR3 coding sequence is TGCAGTGCTAGATCGTTGAGGACCTACGAGCAGTACTTC. It specifies CSARSLRTYEQYF.

This clonotype was detected ten times or more. The J gene is TRBJ2-7, the V gene TRBV27; D is ambiguous. V was cut by 6 bases and J by 1 base, with 10 bases left in between. Germline V gene lookup returns CDR1 MNHEY and CDR2 SMNVEV (reference sequence). There are 13 residues in the CDR3. The CDR3 nucleotides are TGTGCCAGCAGCACCCCGGCGTCCTACGAGCAGTACTTC. It translates to CASSTPASYEQYF.

This sequence joins TRBV29-1 and TRBJ2-3; TRBD2 aligns across 12 bases. Germline CDR1 and CDR2: SQVTM and ANQGSEA. V was clipped by 4 bases and J by 4 bases; unmatched bases: 3. The CDR3 runs 14 residues. The CDR3: CSVAASGGADTQYF. The CDR3 DNA is TGCAGCGTTGCGGCTAGCGGGGGGGCAGATACGCAGTATTTT.

This clonotype was observed a few times. This chain connects TRBV7-9 to TRBJ2-1; 7 nucleotides match TRBD2. The V and J ends lost 5 bases and 8 bases, in that order; junction bases with no gene match: 3. Germline V gives CDR1 SEHNR, CDR2 FQNEAQ (reference sequence). This CDR3 is 12 amino acids long. CDR3 sequence reads: CASSGLVDEQFF. In DNA, the CDR3 is TGTGCCAGCAGCGGACTAGTCGATGAGCAGTTCTTC.

This clonotype was recorded many times. The J gene is TRBJ1-6, the V gene TRBV9, with 10 bases aligning to TRBD1. This CDR3 comprises 15 residues. J lost 7 bases, V lost 0 bases, and 1 base had no gene match. The V gene's germline CDR1 is SGDLS and CDR2 YYNGEE. In DNA form, the CDR3 reads TGTGCCAGCAGCGTAGTGGACAGGGGGAATTCACCCCTCCACTTT. It yields the protein CASSVVDRGNSPLHF. Complete variable domain (other parts from reference TRBV9 and TRBJ1-6): DSGVTQTPKHLITATGQRVTLRCSPRSGDLSVYWYQQSLDQGLQFLIQYYNGEERAKGNILERFSAQQFPDLHSELNLSSLELGDSALYFCASSVVDRGNSPLHFGNGTRLTVT.

This clonotype was counted at least ten times. This chain joins TRBV2 and TRBJ2-3, with D unclear. The germline V gene has CDR1 SNHLY and CDR2 FYNNEI. This CDR3 comprises 11 residues. The V gene lost 6 bases and the J gene lost 4 bases, with 5 bases spanning the gap. DNA for the CDR3: TGTGCCAGCAGCCGTGCAGATACGCAGTATTTT. It yields the protein CASSRADTQYF.

In this sample, this clonotype turned up a few times. This sequence joins TRBV7-9 and TRBJ2-2; D is uncertain. Germline V gene data show CDR1 as SEHNR and CDR2 as FQNEAQ (reference sequence). This CDR3 region has 17 residues. Trimming took 1 base from V and 2 from J, leaving 14 bases between them. CDR3: CASSLVPAGFNTGELFF. The CDR3 nucleotides read TGTGCCAGCAGCTTAGTTCCAGCAGGCTTCAACACCGGGGAGCTGTTTTTT.

This clonotype has ten or more counts. This chain joins TRBV6-5 and TRBJ2-3; TRBD2 agrees at 9 bases. The CDR3 spans 15 residues. The junction had 2 bases not matched to a gene; V was cut back by 0 bases and J by 4 bases. Germline loops: CDR1 MNHEY, CDR2 SVGAGI. The CDR3, as DNA: TGTGCCAGCAGTTACTCCGGCGGGGGGGCAGATACGCAGTATTTT. It yields the protein CASSYSGGGADTQYF.

In its sample, this clonotype was seen many times. DNA for the CDR3: TGTGCCAGCAGCGCCTCCGTCCGGGGGGGCCTGGATACGCAGTATTTT. This codes for CASSASVRGGLDTQYF. V is TRBV9 and J is TRBJ2-3, with 8 positions matching TRBD2. CDR3 length: 16 residues. The germline V gene has CDR1 SGDLS and CDR2 YYNGEE. Trimming at V came to 3 bases and at J to 6 bases, leaving 12 bases not matched to a gene.

This clonotype was found once. A much larger clonotype is one base distant, so this may be a read error. The CDR3 spells CASSPMAGRSYEQYF. DNA of the CDR3: TGTGCCAGCAGTCCGATGGCGGGAAGGTCCTACGAGCAGTACTTC. This chain joins TRBV12-3 or TRBV12-4 and TRBJ2-7; a possible D gene is TRBD2 (6 bases). Trimming removed 5 bases at V and 1 base at J, with 15 bases between. This CDR3 spans 15 amino acids.

This clonotype has ten or more counts. The rearrangement uses TRBV28 and TRBJ1-1; the D is unclear. Trimming pared 7 bases from V and 0 bases from J, leaving 9 bases between. The CDR3 is 13 amino acids. CDR1 MDHEN and CDR2 SYDVKM come from the germline V gene. CDR3 sequence reads: CASKTNVNTEAFF. DNA of the CDR3: TGTGCCAGCAAGACAAATGTGAACACTGAAGCTTTCTTT.

This clonotype was recorded a few times. V is TRBV5-6 and J is TRBJ2-5, with a tentative D call TRBD2 (6 bases). Germline V CDR1 and CDR2: SGHDT, YYEEEE. CDR3 length: 14 amino acids. The V end lost 0 bases, the J end lost 6 bases, and 12 bases lay between the germline ends. CDR3 sequence reads: CASSLGTGVKTQYF. CDR3 nucleotide sequence: TGTGCCAGCAGCTTGGGCACGGGAGTGAAGACCCAGTACTTC.

This clonotype was detected only a few times. The genes are TRBV6-5 and TRBJ2-1, with TRBD2 as a possible D gene (6 bases). Trimming removed 1 base at V and 8 bases at J, with 15 bases between. Per the germline V gene, CDR1 is MNHEY and CDR2 is SVGAGI. The CDR3 length is 15 residues. For the CDR3, the DNA is TGTGCCAGCAGTTACTGGGGGGTGGCCTTCGATGAGCAGTTCTTC. Translated, it gives CASSYWGVAFDEQFF.

This clonotype appeared many times. This chain links TRBV10-3 with TRBJ2-3; 8 bases fit TRBD2. Germline CDR1 ENHRY, CDR2 SYGVKD. J gave up 3 bases and V 6 bases, and 5 bases lay outside the gene matches. The CDR3 is 14 residues long. CDR3 DNA sequence: TGTGCCATCAGGCAGCGGGAGCAGACAGATACGCAGTATTTT. Translation: CAIRQREQTDTQYF.

The J gene is TRBJ2-1, the V gene TRBV20-1; 10 bases agree with TRBD2. Germline lookup yields CDR1 DFQATT and CDR2 SNEGSKA (reference sequence). V dropped 5 bases and J dropped 8; count of bases not matched to a gene: 9. This CDR3 has 14 residues. CDR3 sequence reads: CSALLAGVGDEQFF. The CDR3 DNA is TGCAGTGCTTTGCTAGCGGGAGTGGGTGATGAGCAGTTCTTC.

This clonotype was seen a handful of times. The chain uses TRBV5-6 and TRBJ2-5, with D perhaps matching TRBD2 (6 bases). Germline assignment: CDR1 SGHDT and CDR2 YYEEEE. Trimming took 3 bases from V and 5 from J, leaving 11 bases between them. The CDR3 is 13 residues long. As DNA, the CDR3 is TGTGCCAGCAGCTCCCCGGCGGGGGAGACCCAGTACTTC. Protein: CASSSPAGETQYF.

In this sample, this clonotype turned up many times. The chain couples TRBV10-3 to TRBJ2-3, with 7 bases identical to TRBD2. The V segment lost 0 bases and the J segment 6 bases; nucleotides outside the gene matches: 6. CDR1 is ENHRY and CDR2 is SYGVKD in the germline V gene. CDR3 size: 15 residues. The CDR3 sequence is CAISESRGSLDTQYF. CDR3 coding DNA: TGTGCCATCAGTGAGTCGCGGGGGTCGTTGGATACGCAGTATTTT.

This clonotype was seen repeatedly, ten times or more. The V gene is TRBV12-3 or TRBV12-4, the J gene TRBJ2-3; D gene ambiguous. The CDR3 spans 12 residues. V dropped 5 bases and J dropped 4 bases, with 7 bases sitting between them. Written as DNA, the CDR3 is TGTGCCAGCAGTCGACGGTCAGATACGCAGTATTTT. This encodes CASSRRSDTQYF.

This clonotype was detected ten times or more. The chain couples TRBV2 to TRBJ2-3, with a possible D match to TRBD2 (5 bases). The CDR3 spans 14 residues. Germline V lookup: CDR1 SNHLY, CDR2 FYNNEI. Trimming removed 6 bases from V and 1 base from J, with 11 bases in between. The CDR3: CASSPGKGTDTQYF. CDR3 nucleotides: TGTGCCAGCAGCCCGGGAAAAGGCACAGATACGCAGTATTTT.

This clonotype showed up many times. The gene calls are TRBV3-1 and TRBJ1-4; D not resolved. Trimming took off 0 bases at V and 7 bases at J, with 6 bases between the two ends. The CDR3 runs to 13 residues. CDR1 and CDR2 (germline): LGHDT, YNNKEL (reference sequence). CDR3 DNA sequence: TGTGCCAGCAGCCAAGAAAACGGTGAAAAACTGTTTTTT. Its protein product is CASSQENGEKLFF.

The table lists this clonotype with many counts. The V and J genes are TRBV6-2 or TRBV6-3 and TRBJ2-7; 7 nucleotides line up with TRBD1. After removal of 2 bases from V and 5 bases from J, the junction contained 0 bases not matched to a gene. CDR1 and CDR2 (germline): MNHEY, SVGEGT. This CDR3 contains 12 residues. Here the CDR3 DNA reads TGTGCCAGCAGTTACGGGACAGACGAGCAGTACTTC. This gives the protein CASSYGTDEQYF.